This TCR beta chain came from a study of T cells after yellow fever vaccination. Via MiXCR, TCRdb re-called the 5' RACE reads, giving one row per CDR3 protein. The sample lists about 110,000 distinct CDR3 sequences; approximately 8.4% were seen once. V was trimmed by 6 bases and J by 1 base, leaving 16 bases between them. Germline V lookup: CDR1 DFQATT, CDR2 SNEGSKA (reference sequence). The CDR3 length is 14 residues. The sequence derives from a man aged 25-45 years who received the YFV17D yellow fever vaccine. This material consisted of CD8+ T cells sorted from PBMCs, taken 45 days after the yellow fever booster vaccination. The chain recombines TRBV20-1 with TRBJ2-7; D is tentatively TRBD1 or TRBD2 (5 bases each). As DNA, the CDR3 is TGCAGTGCACCGACCGGGACGATTTCCTACGAGCAGTACTTC. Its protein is CSAPTGTISYEQYF.